These 5 T cell receptor beta chains came from one sample sequenced in a study of blood T cell repertoires in COVID-19 (dated by TCRdb to 2018 to 2020). The library was prepared using the immunoSEQ multiplex PCR assay. The clones in this table, taken by TCRdb from immuneACCESS, are in-frame only. Not every clone is retained; where verified, under half of the shortfall comes from an unresolved V gene, and the cause of the rest is unknown. The sample table records fewer than 200,000 clones; around four fifths of these occur just once. The ten largest clones take up 2.8% of the sample. Sample: peripheral blood. These receptors were taken from a man between 65 and 85 years old with acute or convalescent COVID-19.

A remark on this clone: At the DNA level, this CDR3 is encoded by other sequences in the same sample as well. The chain has TRBV28 and TRBJ1-1; D not certain. The germline gives CDR1 MDHEN, CDR2 SYDVKM. V dropped 5 bases and J dropped 8 bases, with 9 bases sitting between them. CDR3 length: 11 residues. The CDR3, as DNA: TGTGCCAGCAGTCTAAGCAGGGAAGCTTTCTTT. The encoded protein is CASSLSREAFF.

In DNA, the CDR3 is TGTGCCAGCAGATCCCCTGGGACAGCCTACGAGCAGTACTTC. This gives the protein CASRSPGTAYEQYF. The chain employs TRBV28 and TRBJ2-7, with 7 bases matching TRBD1. Germline V gene sequence: CDR1 MDHEN, CDR2 SYDVKM. V was pared by 6 bases and J by 2 bases, with 7 bases of the junction left unmatched. This CDR3 has 14 amino acids.

This chain connects TRBV11-3 to TRBJ2-7; unclear D gene. Germline CDR1 is SGHNT and CDR2 is YENEEA. V was trimmed by 5 bases and J by 3 bases, leaving 8 bases between them. The CDR3 loop spans 12 amino acids. The CDR3 spells CASSRSSYEQYF. The DNA of the CDR3 is TGTGCCAGCAGCCGAAGTAGCTACGAGCAGTACTTC.

In DNA form, the CDR3 reads TGTGCCAGCAGCGCTGGTTGGCTGACTAATGAAAAACTGTTTTTT. It is translated as CASSAGWLTNEKLFF. The rearrangement links TRBV2 to TRBJ1-4; D is unresolved. This CDR3 has 15 amino acids. Looked up from germline, CDR1 is SNHLY and CDR2 is FYNNEI. The V end was cut by 6 bases, the J end by 2 bases, with 13 bases between. The full variable domain, completed using reference TRBV2 and TRBJ1-4, is EPEVTQTPSHQVTQMGQEVILRCVPISNHLYFYWYRQILGQKVEFLVSFYNNEISEKSEIFDDQFSVERPDGSNFTLKIRSTKLEDSAMYFCASSAGWLTNEKLFFGSGTQLSVL.

This chain connects TRBV5-6 to TRBJ2-7; the match to TRBD2 covers 7 bases. CDR1 SGHDT and CDR2 YYEEEE come from the germline V gene. CDR3 length: 15 residues. Trimming took 4 bases from V and 6 from J; bases not matched to a gene: 13. The CDR3 loop is CASSPSSTGGLEQYF. The DNA for the CDR3 is TGTGCCAGCAGCCCCTCGTCGACGGGAGGCCTCGAGCAGTACTTC. Filled out from reference TRBV5-6 and TRBJ2-7, the complete variable domain reads DAGVTQSPTHLIKTRGQQVTLRCSPKSGHDTVSWYQQALGQGPQFIFQYYEEEERQRGNFPDRFSGHQFPNYSSELNVNALLLGDSALYLCASSPSSTGGLEQYFGPGTRLTVT.